This T cell receptor (beta chain) appears in the sequencing data of a study of T-cell reconstitution after alpha-beta-depleted transplantation in children. The library targeted TCRbeta and was prepared with unique molecular identifiers. MiXCR was run by TCRdb on the PCR reads, yielding one entry per CDR3 protein. The sample yields some 500,000 distinct CDR3 sequences, 32% seen once. This clonotype was picked up one time. Here the sequenced sample was PBMCs from the stem cell graft donor, taken from the stem cell graft. This clonotype was sampled from a human donor who donated a stem cell graft to a child with aplastic anemia.

Written as DNA, the CDR3 is TGTGCCATCAGTGGGGCGGTGAGCCGCTCCTACGAGCAGTACTTC. It specifies CAISGAVSRSYEQYF. The chain employs TRBV10-3 and TRBJ2-7, with unresolved D. The V end lost 4 bases, the J end lost 0 bases, and 13 bases lay between the germline ends. Per the germline V gene, CDR1 is ENHRY and CDR2 is SYGVKD. There are 15 residues in the CDR3.